A single sample gave rise to the 14 T cell receptor beta chains below, sequenced in a study of lymphopenia after photon versus proton radiotherapy. The method was immunoSEQ multiplex PCR; TCRdb's version includes in-frame clones alone and lacks a portion of them. The sample includes more than 45,000 clones, about four fifths seen only once; the top ten take roughly 2%. This specimen consisted of peripheral blood, obtained from a patient treated with proton-based radiotherapy. These receptors were obtained from a man in his 60s with pancreatic cancer.

V usage is TRBV9 and J usage is TRBJ2-7, with 7 bases lining up with TRBD1. This CDR3 region has 15 residues. V shed 0 bases, J shed 2 bases, and the junction held 5 bases outside the gene matches. Per germline, CDR1 SGDLS and CDR2 YYNGEE. CDR3 region: CASSVGAGGTYEQYF. The DNA for the CDR3 is TGTGCCAGCAGCGTAGGGGCAGGGGGAACCTACGAGCAGTACTTC.

This clone was seen a single time. The chain uses TRBV28 and TRBJ1-1, with TRBD1 as a possible D gene (5 bases). This CDR3 is built from 13 residues. The germline V gene has CDR1 MDHEN and CDR2 SYDVKM. Trimming stripped 3 bases from V and 6 bases from J, with 11 bases between. This CDR3 reads CASSFWGMAEAFF. CDR3 sequence (DNA): TGTGCCAGCAGTTTTTGGGGGATGGCTGAAGCTTTCTTT.

The V call is TRBV7-9, the J call TRBJ2-1; TRBD2 matches at 12 bases. CDR1 and CDR2 from the germline V gene are SEHNR and FQNEAQ (reference sequence). This CDR3 region has 16 residues. V was clipped by 0 bases and J by 7 bases; unmatched bases: 4. CDR3 coding DNA: TGTGCCAGCAGCTTAGCGCAGACTAGCGGGAGTAATGAGCAGTTCTTC. Its translation: CASSLAQTSGSNEQFF.

The rearrangement links TRBV7-2 to TRBJ1-1; D call uncertain. The V end was cut by 5 bases, the J end by 2 bases, with 12 bases between. This CDR3 has 14 residues. Germline CDR1 and CDR2: SGHTA and FQGNSA. In DNA form, the CDR3 reads TGTGCCAGCAGCCCCGTCGGGGTTAACACTGAAGCTTTCTTT. Translating gives CASSPVGVNTEAFF. Full variable domain (rest looked up from reference TRBV7-2 and TRBJ1-1): GAGVSQSPSNKVTEKGKDVELRCDPISGHTALYWYRQSLGQGLEFLIYFQGNSAPDKSGLPSDRFSAERTGGSVSTLTIQRTQQEDSAVYLCASSPVGVNTEAFFGQGTRLTVV.

This clone appeared a few times. The gene calls are TRBV28 and TRBJ1-2, with TRBD1 matching over 7 bases. Per the germline V gene, CDR1 is MDHEN and CDR2 is SYDVKM. CDR3 size: 14 residues. V shed 7 bases, J shed 4 bases, and the junction held 9 bases outside the gene matches. CDR3 DNA sequence: TGTGCCAGCAAAGGGGGCGCCCCCATCTATGGCTACACCTTC. It is translated as CASKGGAPIYGYTF.

This rearrangement joins TRBV6-5 to TRBJ2-3; tentative D call: TRBD2 (6 bases). CDR1 and CDR2 (germline): MNHEY, SVGAGI. The V gene lost 4 bases and the J gene lost 8 bases, with 16 bases spanning the gap. This CDR3 comprises 14 residues. The CDR3 bases are TGTGCCAGCAGTTCCTTAGCGGCTACGGGTACGCAGTATTTT. The encoded protein is CASSSLAATGTQYF.

This clone was seen more than once but under ten times. V gene TRBV4-3 combines with J gene TRBJ2-5, with D tentatively TRBD2 (6 bases). V was shortened by 2 bases and J by 2 bases, with 12 bases between the two germline ends. The germline V gene has CDR1 LGHNA and CDR2 YSLEER. The CDR3 has 15 amino acids. The CDR3: CASSQRAAGQETQYF. The DNA of the CDR3 is TGCGCCAGCAGCCAAAGGGCCGCGGGGCAAGAGACCCAGTACTTC.

This rearrangement joins TRBV28 to TRBJ2-2; D gene ambiguous. Germline CDR1 and CDR2: MDHEN and SYDVKM. This CDR3 is 13 amino acids long. V was shortened by 3 bases and J by 7 bases, with 9 bases between the two germline ends. CDR3 in amino acids: CASSFMALGELFF. The CDR3 DNA sequence: TGTGCCAGCAGTTTCATGGCACTCGGGGAGCTGTTTTTT.

The chain joins TRBV7-2 to TRBJ2-2; D ambiguous. Germline CDR1 reads SGHTA; CDR2 reads FQGNSA. This CDR3 has 18 residues. Trimming pared 0 bases from V and 0 bases from J, leaving 14 bases between. CDR3 region: CASSLAGGARPNTGELFF. The CDR3 DNA reads as TGTGCCAGCAGCTTAGCAGGCGGTGCCCGCCCGAACACCGGGGAGCTGTTTTTT.

This clone was seen only once. J is TRBJ2-1 and V is TRBV7-2; 7 bases align to TRBD2. With 5 bases clipped from V and 9 bases from J, the junction kept 7 bases outside the gene matches. Germline-derived CDR1 and CDR2 are SGHTA and FQGNSA. The CDR3 spans 13 residues. The CDR3 DNA sequence: TGTGCCAGCAGCGCCAGGACTAGTGGTGAGCAGTTCTTC. This gives the protein CASSARTSGEQFF.

The rearrangement uses TRBV6-1 and TRBJ2-4; D possibly corresponds to TRBD1 (6 bases). CDR3 size: 14 residues. Trimming took 6 bases from V and 3 from J, leaving 12 bases between them. The V gene's germline CDR1 is MNHNS and CDR2 SASEGT. This CDR3 reads CASRDRNYKNIQYF. CDR3 bases: TGTGCCAGCAGAGACAGGAACTACAAAAACATTCAGTACTTC.

This rearrangement joins TRBV4-2 to TRBJ1-1; D ambiguous. The V end lost 0 bases, the J end lost 2 bases, and 7 bases lay between the germline ends. This CDR3 comprises 14 residues. CDR1 is LGHNA, CDR2 YNFKEQ, per germline. Here the CDR3 DNA reads TGTGCCAGCAGCCAAGAGGGCAGAAACACTGAAGCTTTCTTT. Protein sequence: CASSQEGRNTEAFF.

The V and J genes are TRBV5-1 and TRBJ2-7, with 12 positions matching TRBD2. After removal of 2 bases from V and 6 bases from J, the junction contained 9 bases not matched to a gene. Germline-derived CDR1 and CDR2 are SGHRS and YFSETQ. CDR3 length equals 16 residues. This CDR3 reads CASSFFLRTSGIEQYF. CDR3 coding DNA: TGCGCCAGCAGCTTCTTCCTCAGGACTAGCGGGATCGAGCAGTACTTC. The full variable domain, its missing parts supplied by reference TRBV5-1 and TRBJ2-7, is KAGVTQTPRYLIKTRGQQVTLSCSPISGHRSVSWYQQTPGQGLQFLFEYFSETQRNKGNFPGRFSGRQFSNSRSEMNVSTLELGDSALYLCASSFFLRTSGIEQYFGPGTRLTVT.

V is TRBV7-2 and J is TRBJ1-2; unclear D gene. There are 13 residues in the CDR3. Trimming shortened V by 0 bases and J by 9 bases, and 11 bases separated the two germline ends. CDR1 is SGHTA, CDR2 FQGNSA, per germline. The CDR3 loop reads CASSLAIVDRYTF. Written as DNA, the CDR3 is TGTGCCAGCAGCTTAGCCATCGTGGATCGCTACACCTTC. The whole variable domain, remainder taken from reference TRBV7-2 and TRBJ1-2, is GAGVSQSPSNKVTEKGKDVELRCDPISGHTALYWYRQSLGQGLEFLIYFQGNSAPDKSGLPSDRFSAERTGGSVSTLTIQRTQQEDSAVYLCASSLAIVDRYTFGSGTRLTVV.